The rows below give T cell receptor beta chains drawn from one sample of a study of CD8 T cell repertoires and HIV-1 epitope variants. TCRdb's table, derived via immunoSEQ multiplex PCR, lists solely in-frame clones and lacks some. The repertoire includes approximately 5,000 clones, about 65% of them detected once, and around 43% sits in the top ten. Their antigen targets remain unknown. The sequenced sample consisted of cultured CD8+ T cells derived from PBMCs. The receptors stem from a male donor with HIV. Both conserved end residues are part of each CDR3. Each record gives: V gene, J gene, clone size, D gene, CDR3 DNA, CDR3 protein. The D gene is left open where the match is weak. A clone size is listed for some rows: how often the clone was seen (once, few, many), or a class if it is expanded.

TRBV4-1	TRBJ2-4	-	-	TGCGCCAGCAGCCAAGGTTTAAACTTAGCCAAAAACATTCAGTACTTC	CASSQGLNLAKNIQYF
TRBV7-9	TRBJ2-7	-	-	TGTGCCAGCAGCTTAGCGGGGGCAGGTAGGAGCTCCTACGAGCAGTACTTC	CASSLAGAGRSSYEQYF
TRBV5-4	TRBJ2-5	-	TRBD1	TGTGCCAGCAGCTTAAGAGGGGGCCATGAGACCCAGTACTTC	CASSLRGGHETQYF
TRBV27	TRBJ1-3	-	-	TGTGCCAGCAGTTCCCAGGTCTCTGGAAACACCATATATTTT	CASSSQVSGNTIYF
TRBV10-3	TRBJ1-1	-	TRBD1	TGTGCCATCGAGACAGGGGGCTCTGACACTGAAGCTTTCTTT	CAIETGGSDTEAFF
TRBV4-3	TRBJ1-1	-	-	TGCGCCAGCAGCCAAGAAGAAGGAGATCACGGACCAAACACTGAAGCTTTCTTT	CASSQEEGDHGPNTEAFF
TRBV7-9	TRBJ1-5	-	TRBD1	TGTGCCAGCAGCCCACAGGGGGCTGGCAATCAGCCCCAGCATTTT	CASSPQGAGNQPQHF
TRBV28	TRBJ2-1	few	-	TGTGCCAGCAGAGGATATATTGAGCAGTTCTTC	CASRGYIEQFF
TRBV4-1	TRBJ1-2	-	-	TGCGCCAGCAGCCAAGAGCTCGGATCTAACTATGGCTACACCTTC	CASSQELGSNYGYTF
TRBV28	TRBJ2-5	-	TRBD1	TGTGCCAGCAGTTTCTACAGGGGGCACGAGACCCAGTACTTC	CASSFYRGHETQYF
TRBV2	TRBJ2-3	-	-	TGTGCCAGCAGTGAACGGCAGAGAGGCACAGATACGCAGTATTTT	CASSERQRGTDTQYF
TRBV7-6	TRBJ2-1	few	TRBD2	TGTGCCAGCAGCTTAGGGAGCGGGAGGAAATCTGGTGAGCAGTTCTTC	CASSLGSGRKSGEQFF
TRBV7-9	TRBJ2-1	-	-	TGTGCCAGCAGCTTAGTGGCTAGCCGTCATCAAAGCTCCTACAATGAGCAGTTCTTC	CASSLVASRHQSSYNEQFF
TRBV28	TRBJ2-7	-	TRBD1	TGTGCCAGCAGGGGACAGCAGAACTACGAGCAGTACTTC	CASRGQQNYEQYF
TRBV28	TRBJ2-7	-	TRBD1	TGTGCCAGCAGTACGGGACAGGGGGCGGACGAGCAGTACTTC	CASSTGQGADEQYF
TRBV7-9	TRBJ2-7	-	-	TGTGCCAGCAGCCCACAGAGCTCCTACGAGCAGTACTTC	CASSPQSSYEQYF
TRBV6-1	TRBJ1-2	-	TRBD1	TGTGCCAGCAGTACCCGGACAGGGAGCTCCTATGGCTACACCTTC	CASSTRTGSSYGYTF
TRBV14	TRBJ1-5	-	-	TGTGCCAGCAGCCAGGGACGTGGGCAGCCCCAGCATTTT	CASSQGRGQPQHF